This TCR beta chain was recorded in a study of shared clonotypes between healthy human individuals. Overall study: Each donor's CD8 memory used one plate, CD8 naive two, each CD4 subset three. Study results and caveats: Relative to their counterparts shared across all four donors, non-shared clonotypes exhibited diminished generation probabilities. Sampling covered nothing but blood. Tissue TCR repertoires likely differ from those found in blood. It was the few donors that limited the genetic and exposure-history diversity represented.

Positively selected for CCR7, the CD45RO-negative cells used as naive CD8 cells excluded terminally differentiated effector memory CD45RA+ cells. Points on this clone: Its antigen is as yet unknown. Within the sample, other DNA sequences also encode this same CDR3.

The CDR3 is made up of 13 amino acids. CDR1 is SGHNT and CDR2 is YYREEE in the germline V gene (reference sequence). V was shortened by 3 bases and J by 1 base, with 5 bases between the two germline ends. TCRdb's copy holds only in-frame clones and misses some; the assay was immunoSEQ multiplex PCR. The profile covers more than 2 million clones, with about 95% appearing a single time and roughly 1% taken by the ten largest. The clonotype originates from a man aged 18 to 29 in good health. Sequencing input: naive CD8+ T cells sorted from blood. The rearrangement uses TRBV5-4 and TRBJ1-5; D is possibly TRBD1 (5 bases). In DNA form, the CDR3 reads TGTGCCAGCAGCTGGGACAGCAATCAGCCCCAGCATTTT. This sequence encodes CASSWDSNQPQHF.